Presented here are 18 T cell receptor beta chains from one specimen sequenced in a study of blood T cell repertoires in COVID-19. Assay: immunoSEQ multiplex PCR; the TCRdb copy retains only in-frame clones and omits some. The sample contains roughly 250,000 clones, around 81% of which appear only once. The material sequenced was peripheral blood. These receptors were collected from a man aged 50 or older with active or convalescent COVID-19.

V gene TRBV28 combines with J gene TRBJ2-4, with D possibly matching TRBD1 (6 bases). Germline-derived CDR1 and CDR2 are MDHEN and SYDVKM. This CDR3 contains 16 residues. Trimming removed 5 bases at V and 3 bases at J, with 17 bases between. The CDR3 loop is CASSLRDNRNKNIQYF. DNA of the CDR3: TGTGCCAGCAGTCTCCGGGACAACCGAAACAAAAACATTCAGTACTTC.

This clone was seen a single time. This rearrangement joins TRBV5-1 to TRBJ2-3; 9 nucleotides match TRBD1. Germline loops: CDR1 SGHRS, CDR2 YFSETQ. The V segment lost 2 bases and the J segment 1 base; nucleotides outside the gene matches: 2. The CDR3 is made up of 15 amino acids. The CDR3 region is CASSLQGAGTDTQYF. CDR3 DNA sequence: TGCGCCAGCAGCTTACAGGGGGCTGGCACAGATACGCAGTATTTT.

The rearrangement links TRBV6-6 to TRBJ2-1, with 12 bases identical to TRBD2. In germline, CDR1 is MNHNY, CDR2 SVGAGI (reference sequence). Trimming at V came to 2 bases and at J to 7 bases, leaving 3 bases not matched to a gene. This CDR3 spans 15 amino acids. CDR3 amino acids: CASSYQLAGGNEQFF. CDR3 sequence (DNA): TGTGCCAGCAGTTACCAACTAGCGGGGGGTAATGAGCAGTTCTTC.

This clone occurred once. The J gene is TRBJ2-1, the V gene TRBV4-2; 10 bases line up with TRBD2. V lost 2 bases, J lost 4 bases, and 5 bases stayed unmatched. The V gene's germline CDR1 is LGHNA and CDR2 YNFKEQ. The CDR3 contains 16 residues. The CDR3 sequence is CASSQISGGPYNEQFF. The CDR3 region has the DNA TGTGCCAGCAGCCAAATTAGCGGGGGGCCATACAATGAGCAGTTCTTC.

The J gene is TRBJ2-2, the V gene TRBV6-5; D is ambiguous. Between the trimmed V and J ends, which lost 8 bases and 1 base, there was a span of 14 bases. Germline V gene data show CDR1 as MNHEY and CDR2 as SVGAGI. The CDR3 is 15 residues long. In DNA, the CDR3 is TGTGCCAGCCTTTACACCGCCTTGAACACCGGGGAGCTGTTTTTT. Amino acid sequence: CASLYTALNTGELFF.

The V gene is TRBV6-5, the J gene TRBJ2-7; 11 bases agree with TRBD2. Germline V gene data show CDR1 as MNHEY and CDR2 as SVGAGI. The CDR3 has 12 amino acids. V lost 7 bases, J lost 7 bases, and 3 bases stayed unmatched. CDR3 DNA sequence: TGTGCCAGCACCGGACTAGCGGGTGAGCAGTACTTC. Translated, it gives CASTGLAGEQYF.

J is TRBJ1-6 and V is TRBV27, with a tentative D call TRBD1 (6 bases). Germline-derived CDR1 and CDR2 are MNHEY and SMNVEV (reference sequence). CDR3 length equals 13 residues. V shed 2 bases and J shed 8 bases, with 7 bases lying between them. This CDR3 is CASSLTGYSPLHF. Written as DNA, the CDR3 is TGTGCCAGCAGTTTAACAGGGTATTCACCCCTCCACTTT.

In DNA, the CDR3 is TGTGCCAGCTCCCCTGGAGGGACGCTACCTGGCGACCAGTACTTC. This translates into CASSPGGTLPGDQYF. The rearrangement links TRBV18 to TRBJ2-7; the D gene is possibly TRBD2 (6 bases). Germline CDR1 reads KGHSH; CDR2 reads LQKENI. V dropped 6 bases and J dropped 10 bases, with 25 bases sitting between them. The length of the CDR3 is 15 residues.

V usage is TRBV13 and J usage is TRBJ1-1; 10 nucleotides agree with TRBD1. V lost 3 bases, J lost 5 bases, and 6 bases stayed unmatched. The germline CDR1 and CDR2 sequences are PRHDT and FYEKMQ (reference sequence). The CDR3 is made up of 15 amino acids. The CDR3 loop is CASSFRDRGDTEAFF. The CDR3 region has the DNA TGTGCCAGCAGCTTCCGGGACAGGGGAGATACTGAAGCTTTCTTT.

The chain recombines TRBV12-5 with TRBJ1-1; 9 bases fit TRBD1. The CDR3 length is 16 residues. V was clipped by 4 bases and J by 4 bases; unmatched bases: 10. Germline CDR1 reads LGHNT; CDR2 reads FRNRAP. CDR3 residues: CASGSVSHRGRTEAFF. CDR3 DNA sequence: TGTGCTAGTGGTTCCGTCTCCCACAGGGGGCGCACTGAAGCTTTCTTT.

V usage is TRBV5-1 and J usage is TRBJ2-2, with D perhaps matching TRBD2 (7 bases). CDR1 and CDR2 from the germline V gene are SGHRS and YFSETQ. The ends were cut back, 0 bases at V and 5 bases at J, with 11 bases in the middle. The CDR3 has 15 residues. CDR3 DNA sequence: TGCGCCAGCAGCTTGGCGCGGGGGCGGACCGGGGAGCTGTTTTTT. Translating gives CASSLARGRTGELFF. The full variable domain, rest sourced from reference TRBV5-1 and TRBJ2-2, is KAGVTQTPRYLIKTRGQQVTLSCSPISGHRSVSWYQQTPGQGLQFLFEYFSETQRNKGNFPGRFSGRQFSNSRSEMNVSTLELGDSALYLCASSLARGRTGELFFGEGSRLTVL.

The CDR3 region has the DNA TGTGCCAGCACTCCCTTGGCGGACACCGGGGAGCTGTTTTTT. Translated: CASTPLADTGELFF. The V and J genes are TRBV6-5 and TRBJ2-2, with D unclear. The germline V gene has CDR1 MNHEY and CDR2 SVGAGI. The CDR3 sequence is 14 residues long. Trimming removed 7 bases from V and 3 bases from J, with 12 bases in between.

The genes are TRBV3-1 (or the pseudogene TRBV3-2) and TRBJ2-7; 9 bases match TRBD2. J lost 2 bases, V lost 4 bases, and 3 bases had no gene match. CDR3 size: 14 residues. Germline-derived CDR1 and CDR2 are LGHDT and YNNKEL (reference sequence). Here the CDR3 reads CASSPQRGAYEQYF. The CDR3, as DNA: TGTGCCAGCAGCCCCCAGCGGGGGGCCTACGAGCAGTACTTC.

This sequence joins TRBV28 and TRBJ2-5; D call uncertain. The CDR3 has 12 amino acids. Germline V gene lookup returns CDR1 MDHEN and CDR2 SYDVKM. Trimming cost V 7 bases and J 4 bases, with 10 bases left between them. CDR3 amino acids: CASNQALETQYF. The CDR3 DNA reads TGTGCCAGCAATCAAGCGTTAGAGACCCAGTACTTC.

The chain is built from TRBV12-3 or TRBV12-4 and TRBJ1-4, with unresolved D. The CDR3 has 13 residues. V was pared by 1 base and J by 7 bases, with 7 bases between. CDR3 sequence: CASSLGHGEKLFF. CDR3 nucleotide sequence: TGTGCCAGCAGTTTAGGGCATGGTGAAAAACTGTTTTTT.

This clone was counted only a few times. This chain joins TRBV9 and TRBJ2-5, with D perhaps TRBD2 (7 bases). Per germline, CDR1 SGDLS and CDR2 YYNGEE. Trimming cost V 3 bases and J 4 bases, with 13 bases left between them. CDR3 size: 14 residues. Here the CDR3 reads CASSAGGGPETQYF. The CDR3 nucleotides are TGTGCCAGCAGCGCTGGGGGGGGCCCAGAGACCCAGTACTTC.

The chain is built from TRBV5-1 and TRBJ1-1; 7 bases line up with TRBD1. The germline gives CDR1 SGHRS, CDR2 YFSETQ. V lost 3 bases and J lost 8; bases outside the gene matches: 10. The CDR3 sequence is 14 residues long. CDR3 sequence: CASSSRQGLREAFF. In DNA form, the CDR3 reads TGCGCCAGCAGCTCCCGACAGGGCCTTCGGGAAGCTTTCTTT.

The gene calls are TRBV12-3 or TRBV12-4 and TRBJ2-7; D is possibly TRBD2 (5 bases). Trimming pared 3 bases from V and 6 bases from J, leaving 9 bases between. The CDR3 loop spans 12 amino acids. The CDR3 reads CASSFRGTEQYF. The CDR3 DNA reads TGTGCCAGCAGTTTTCGGGGTACCGAGCAGTACTTC.